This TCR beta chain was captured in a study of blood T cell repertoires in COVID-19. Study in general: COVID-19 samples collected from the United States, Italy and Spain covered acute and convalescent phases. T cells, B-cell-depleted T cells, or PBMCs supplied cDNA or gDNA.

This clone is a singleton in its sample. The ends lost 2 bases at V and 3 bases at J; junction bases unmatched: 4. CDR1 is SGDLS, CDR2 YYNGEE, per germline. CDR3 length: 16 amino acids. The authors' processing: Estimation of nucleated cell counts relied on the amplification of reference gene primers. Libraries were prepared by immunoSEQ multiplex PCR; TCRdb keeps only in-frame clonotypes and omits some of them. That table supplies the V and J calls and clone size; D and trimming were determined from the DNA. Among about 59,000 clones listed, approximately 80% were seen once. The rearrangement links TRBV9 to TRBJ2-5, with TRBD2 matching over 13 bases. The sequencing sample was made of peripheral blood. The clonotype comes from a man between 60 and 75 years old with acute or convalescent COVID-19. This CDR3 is CASSVTSGGIKETQYF. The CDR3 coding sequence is TGTGCCAGCAGCGTGACTAGCGGGGGGATCAAAGAGACCCAGTACTTC.